Detailed here is one TCR beta chain. The antigen is not known. The sample belongs to a study of T cell responses to AZD1222 COVID-19 vaccine. Study results and caveats: Spike-specific TCR breadth and depth went up after people got two AZD1222 doses. Among spike-specific TCRs, nearly half reportedly target unmutated variant regions. Clonal diversity was possibly underestimated, and the donors were mostly white British, with more females. Seropositivity was recorded at baseline in only a handful of AZD1222 recipients.

Only in-frame clones appear in the TCRdb table, and some are missing; sequencing was by immunoSEQ multiplex PCR. This table holds 75,000 to 90,000 clones, roughly 85% found once. The sequencing used peripheral blood, collected 28 days after the second AZD1222 dose. The TCR comes from an adult who received the AZD1222 COVID-19 vaccine.

CDR3 nucleotides: TGCGCCAGCAGTAGCGGGGGGGCCCCCGGGGAGCTGTTTTTT. It encodes CASSSGGAPGELFF. This rearrangement joins TRBV5-1 to TRBJ2-2, with TRBD2 matching over 11 bases. Unmatched junction bases numbered 3, after V lost 5 bases and J lost 6 bases. The CDR3 has 14 residues. Looked up from germline, CDR1 is SGHRS and CDR2 is YFSETQ.